These T cell receptor beta chains were read from a single sample in a study of identical twins. Using its own MiXCR run on the 5' RACE reads, TCRdb lists one record per CDR3 protein. The profile shows 600,000 to 850,000 distinct CDR3 sequences, about 18% of them singletons. This sample was also put to use in a study of T cells expressing NK-cell markers.

The material sequenced was PBMCs. The receptors here all came from a woman between 18 and 29 years old in good health. CDR3s include the opening cysteine and the closing phenylalanine or tryptophan. A D gene is named only where the DNA matches it firmly. Some rows have no size entry. The others give once, few or many, or a class for an expanded clone.

-,TRBV5-1,-,TRBJ1-1,TGCGCCAGCAGCACGGAGGTGGGCGCTGAAGCTTTCTTT,CASSTEVGAEAFF
-,TRBV20-1,-,TRBJ2-5,TGCAGTGCTAGGCTTTACTCGGAGACCCAGTACTTC,CSARLYSETQYF
few,TRBV18,-,TRBJ2-3,TGTGCCAGCTCACCGGGGGCAGCAACTAGCACAGATACGCAGTATTTT,CASSPGAATSTDTQYF
many,TRBV7-2,TRBD2,TRBJ2-1,TGTGCCAGCAGCGGACTAGCGGCCTACAATGAGCAGTTCTTC,CASSGLAAYNEQFF
-,TRBV12-3/TRBV12-4,-,TRBJ2-5,TGTGCCAGCAGGAGTGGAGGGGAGACCCAGTACTTC,CASRSGGETQYF
-,TRBV7-2,-,TRBJ2-7,TGTGCCAGCAGCTTTGTTGCGGGCGGCACCGAGCAGTACTTC,CASSFVAGGTEQYF
-,TRBV15,TRBD1,TRBJ1-2,TGTGCCACCAGCAGAGGAGACAGGGAATATGGCTACACCTTC,CATSRGDREYGYTF
few,TRBV9,-,TRBJ1-4,TGTGCCAGCAGCGTAGGGGGTAATGAAAAACTGTTTTTT,CASSVGGNEKLFF
many,TRBV27,-,TRBJ2-6,TGTGCCAGCAGCGGAGGGACAGACGGGGCCAACGTCCTGACTTTC,CASSGGTDGANVLTF
few,TRBV6-5,-,TRBJ2-7,TGTGCCAGCAGTTACTCGATCCGGGGGAGTAAATACGAGCAGTACTTC,CASSYSIRGSKYEQYF
-,TRBV20-1,-,TRBJ2-7,TGCAGTGCTAGAGATCCAGCCACCGTCTCCTACGAGCAGTACTTC,CSARDPATVSYEQYF
-,TRBV3-1,-,TRBJ2-5,TGTGCCAGCAGCAGGCAGGACAGAAACTTCCAAGAGACCCAGTACTTC,CASSRQDRNFQETQYF
few,TRBV6-5,-,TRBJ2-7,TGTGCCAGCAGTTCCCGGGTAGACTACTCCTACGAGCAGTACTTC,CASSSRVDYSYEQYF
few,TRBV5-1,-,TRBJ1-1,TGCGCCAGCAGCTCTTCGCGGGGCGGTAGGGACACTGAAGCTTTCTTT,CASSSSRGGRDTEAFF
few,TRBV20-1,-,TRBJ1-1,TGCAGTGCCAAGACAACCAACACTGAAGCTTTCTTT,CSAKTTNTEAFF
-,TRBV25-1,-,TRBJ1-2,TGTGCCAGCATTGGAGGGAATGGCTACACCTTC,CASIGGNGYTF
-,TRBV12-3/TRBV12-4,TRBD2,TRBJ2-4,TGTGCCAGCATCCGTGGGGGGGAAAACATTCAGTACTTC,CASIRGGENIQYF
many,TRBV7-3,-,TRBJ1-2,TGTGCCAGCAGCTTAATTTGGCAGGGTGCGAATGGCTACACCTTC,CASSLIWQGANGYTF
-,TRBV29-1,-,TRBJ2-2,TGCAGCGTTGCTGGAGGAAAAGGCACCGGGGAGCTGTTTTTT,CSVAGGKGTGELFF
-,TRBV6-5,-,TRBJ2-2,TGTGCCAGCAGTGCCCGAGTGATGCTGAACACCGGGGAGCTGTTTTTT,CASSARVMLNTGELFF
-,TRBV7-2,-,TRBJ2-1,TGTGCCAGCAGCTTAGCGGCCGGCCGACACAATGAGCAGTTCTTC,CASSLAAGRHNEQFF
-,TRBV29-1,-,TRBJ2-3,TGCAGCGTTGAAGATCTGCTAACAGGAGGGCCCACAGATACGCAGTATTTT,CSVEDLLTGGPTDTQYF
-,TRBV5-1,TRBD2,TRBJ2-1,TGCGCCAGCAGCTTGGGGGCGGGAGGGCGCTTTTTTGTCAATGAGCAGTTCTTC,CASSLGAGGRFFVNEQFF
-,TRBV6-5,-,TRBJ1-1,TGTGCCAGCAGTCACAGGGCTACTGAAGCTTTCTTT,CASSHRATEAFF
-,TRBV5-1,-,TRBJ2-3,TGCGCCAGCAGCTTGGTGGGAGAGAGGGCAGATACGCAGTATTTT,CASSLVGERADTQYF
few,TRBV9,-,TRBJ2-1,TGTGCCAGCAGCGTCCTTGGTGGAGGGGTTCATGAGCAGTTCTTC,CASSVLGGGVHEQFF
few,TRBV20-1,-,TRBJ2-5,TGCAGTGCTTTAGGATCTCAAGAGACCCAGTACTTC,CSALGSQETQYF
few,TRBV27,TRBD1,TRBJ2-7,TGTGCCAGCAGTTACGGGACAGGGGGTCGCGAGCAGTACTTC,CASSYGTGGREQYF
few,TRBV5-1,-,TRBJ1-1,TGCGCCAGCAGCCGAACAGGGAATAAGGGCACTGAAGCTTTCTTT,CASSRTGNKGTEAFF